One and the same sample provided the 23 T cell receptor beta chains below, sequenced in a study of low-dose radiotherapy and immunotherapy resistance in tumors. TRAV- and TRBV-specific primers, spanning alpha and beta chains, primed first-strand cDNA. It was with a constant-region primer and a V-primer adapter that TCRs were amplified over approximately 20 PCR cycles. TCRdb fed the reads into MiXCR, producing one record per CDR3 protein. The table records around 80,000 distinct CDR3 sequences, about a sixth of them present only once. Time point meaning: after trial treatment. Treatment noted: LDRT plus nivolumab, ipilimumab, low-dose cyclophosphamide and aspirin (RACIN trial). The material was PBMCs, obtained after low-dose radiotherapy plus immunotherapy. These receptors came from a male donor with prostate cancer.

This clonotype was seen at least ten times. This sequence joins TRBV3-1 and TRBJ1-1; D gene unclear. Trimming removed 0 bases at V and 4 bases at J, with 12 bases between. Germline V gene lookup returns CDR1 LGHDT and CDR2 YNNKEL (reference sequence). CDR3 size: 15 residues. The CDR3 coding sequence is TGTGCCAGCAGCCAAGAACGACACACTGGCACTGAAGCTTTCTTT. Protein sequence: CASSQERHTGTEAFF. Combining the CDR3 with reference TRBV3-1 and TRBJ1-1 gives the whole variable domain DTAVSQTPKYLVTQMGNDKSIKCEQNLGHDTMYWYKQDSKKFLKIMFSYNNKELIINETVPNRFSPKSPDKAHLNLHINSLELGDSAVYFCASSQERHTGTEAFFGQGTRLTVV.

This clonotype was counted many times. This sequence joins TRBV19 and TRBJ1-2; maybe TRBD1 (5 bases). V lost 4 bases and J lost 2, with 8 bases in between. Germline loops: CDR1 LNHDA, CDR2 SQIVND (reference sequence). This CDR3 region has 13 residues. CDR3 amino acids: CASSKGQNYGYTF. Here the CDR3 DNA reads TGTGCCAGTAGTAAGGGGCAGAACTATGGCTACACCTTC.

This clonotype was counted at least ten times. DNA for the CDR3: TGCAGCGTTGAACCTCGAAGACTAGCGGGGGCCGGGACCCAGTACTTC. It is translated as CSVEPRRLAGAGTQYF. The V call is TRBV29-1, the J call TRBJ2-5; 12 nucleotides align to TRBD2. V dropped 2 bases and J dropped 7; count of bases not matched to a gene: 11. Germline assignment: CDR1 SQVTM and CDR2 ANQGSEA. The CDR3 sequence is 16 residues long. Full variable domain (rest looked up from reference TRBV29-1 and TRBJ2-5): SAVISQKPSRDICQRGTSLTIQCQVDSQVTMMFWYRQQPGQSLTLIATANQGSEATYESGFVIDKFPISRPNLTFSTLTVSNMSPEDSSIYLCSVEPRRLAGAGTQYFGPGTRLLVL.

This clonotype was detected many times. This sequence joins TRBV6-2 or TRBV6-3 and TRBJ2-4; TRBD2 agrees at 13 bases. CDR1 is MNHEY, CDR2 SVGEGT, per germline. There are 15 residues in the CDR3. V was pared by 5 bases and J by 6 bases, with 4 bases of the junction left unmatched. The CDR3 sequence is CASSGLAGELNIQYF. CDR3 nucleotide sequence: TGTGCCAGCAGTGGACTAGCGGGAGAACTAAACATTCAGTACTTC.

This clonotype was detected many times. The CDR3 coding sequence is TGTGCCTGGAGTGTGTACGAGGAAAGGGGGGATGAGCAGTTCTTC. Translated: CAWSVYEERGDEQFF. The chain couples TRBV30 to TRBJ2-1; the D call may be TRBD1 or TRBD2 (6 bases each). The germline V gene encodes CDR1 GTSNPN and CDR2 SVGIG (reference sequence). The CDR3 extends over 15 amino acids. V lost 0 bases and J 8 bases, leaving 17 bases between the germline ends. The entire variable domain, with the rest obtained from reference TRBV30 and TRBJ2-1, is as follows: SQTIHQWPATLVQPVGSPLSLECTVEGTSNPNLYWYRQAAGRGLQLLFYSVGIGQISSEVPQNLSASRPQDRQFILSSKKLLLSDSGFYLCAWSVYEERGDEQFFGPGTRLTVL.

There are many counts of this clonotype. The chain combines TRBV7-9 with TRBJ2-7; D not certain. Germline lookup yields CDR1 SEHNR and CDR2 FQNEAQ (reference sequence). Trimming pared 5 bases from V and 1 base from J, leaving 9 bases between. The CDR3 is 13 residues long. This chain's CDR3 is CASSHQVSYEQYF. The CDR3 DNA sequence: TGTGCCAGCAGCCACCAGGTGTCCTACGAGCAGTACTTC.

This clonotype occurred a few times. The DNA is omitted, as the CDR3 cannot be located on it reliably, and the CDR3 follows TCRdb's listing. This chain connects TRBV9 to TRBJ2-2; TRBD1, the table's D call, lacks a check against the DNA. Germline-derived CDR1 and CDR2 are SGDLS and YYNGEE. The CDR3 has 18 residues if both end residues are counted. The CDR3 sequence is CASSVTGQGTNTGELFFF.

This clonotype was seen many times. In DNA, the CDR3 is TGTGCCAGCAGTGACAGGGTTCGGGCCTACGAGCAGTACTTC. Its protein product is CASSDRVRAYEQYF. The rearrangement uses TRBV6-5 and TRBJ2-7; 7 bases align to TRBD1. J gave up 2 bases and V 5 bases, and 6 bases lay outside the gene matches. This CDR3 is 14 amino acids long. Germline CDR1 MNHEY, CDR2 SVGAGI.

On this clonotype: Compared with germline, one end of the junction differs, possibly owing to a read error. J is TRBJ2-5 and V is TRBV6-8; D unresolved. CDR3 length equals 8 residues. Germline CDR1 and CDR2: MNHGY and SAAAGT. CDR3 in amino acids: CASSYSTF. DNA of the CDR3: TGTGCCAGCAGTTACTCGACATTC.

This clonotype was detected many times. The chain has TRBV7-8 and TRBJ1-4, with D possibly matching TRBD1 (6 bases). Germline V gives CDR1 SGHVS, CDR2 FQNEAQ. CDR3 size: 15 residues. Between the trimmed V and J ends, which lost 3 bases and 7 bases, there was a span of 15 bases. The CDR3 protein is CASSLFRTGPEKLFF. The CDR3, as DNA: TGTGCCAGCAGCTTGTTCCGAACAGGGCCTGAAAAACTGTTTTTT.

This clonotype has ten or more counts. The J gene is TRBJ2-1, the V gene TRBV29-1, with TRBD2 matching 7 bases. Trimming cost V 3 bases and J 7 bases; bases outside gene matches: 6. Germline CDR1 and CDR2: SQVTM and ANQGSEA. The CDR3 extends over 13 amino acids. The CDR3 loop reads CSVDFGGGNEQFF. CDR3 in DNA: TGCAGCGTTGATTTCGGCGGGGGTAATGAGCAGTTCTTC.

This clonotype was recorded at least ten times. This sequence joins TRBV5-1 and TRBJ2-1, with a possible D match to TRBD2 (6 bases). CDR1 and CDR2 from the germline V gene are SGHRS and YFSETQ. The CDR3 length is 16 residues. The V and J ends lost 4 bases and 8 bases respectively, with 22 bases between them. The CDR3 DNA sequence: TGCGCCAGCAGCGCTGGGGGACTCCTCACGCGGTATGAGCAGTTCTTC. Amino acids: CASSAGGLLTRYEQFF. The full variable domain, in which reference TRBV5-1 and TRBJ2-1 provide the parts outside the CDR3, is KAGVTQTPRYLIKTRGQQVTLSCSPISGHRSVSWYQQTPGQGLQFLFEYFSETQRNKGNFPGRFSGRQFSNSRSEMNVSTLELGDSALYLCASSAGGLLTRYEQFFGPGTRLTVL.

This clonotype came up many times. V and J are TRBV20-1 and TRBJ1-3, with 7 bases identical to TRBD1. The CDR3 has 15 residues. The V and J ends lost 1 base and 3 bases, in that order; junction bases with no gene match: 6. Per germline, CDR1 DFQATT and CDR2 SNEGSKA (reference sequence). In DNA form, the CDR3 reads TGCAGTGCTAGAGGGGACAGCATCAATGGAAACACCATATATTTT. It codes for CSARGDSINGNTIYF.

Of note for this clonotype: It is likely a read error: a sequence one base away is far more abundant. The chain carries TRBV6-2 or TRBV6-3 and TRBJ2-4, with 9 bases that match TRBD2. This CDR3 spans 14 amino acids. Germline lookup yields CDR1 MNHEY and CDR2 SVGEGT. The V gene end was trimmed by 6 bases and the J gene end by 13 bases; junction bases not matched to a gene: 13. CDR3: CASRGAGGYNEQYF. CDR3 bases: TGTGCCAGCAGAGGAGCGGGAGGATACAATGAGCAGTACTTC.

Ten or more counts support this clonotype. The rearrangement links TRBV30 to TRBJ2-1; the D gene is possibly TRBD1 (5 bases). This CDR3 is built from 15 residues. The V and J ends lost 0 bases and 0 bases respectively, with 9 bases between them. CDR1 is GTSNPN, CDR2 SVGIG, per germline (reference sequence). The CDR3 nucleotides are TGTGCCTGGAGTGTAGACAGTAGCTCCTACAATGAGCAGTTCTTC. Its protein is CAWSVDSSSYNEQFF.

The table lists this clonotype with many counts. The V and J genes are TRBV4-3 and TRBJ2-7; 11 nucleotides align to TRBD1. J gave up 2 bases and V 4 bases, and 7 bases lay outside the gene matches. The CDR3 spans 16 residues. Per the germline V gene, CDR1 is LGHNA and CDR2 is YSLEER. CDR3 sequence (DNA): TGCGCCAGCAGCCTCGGGACAGGGGGGACCGCCTACGAGCAGTACTTC. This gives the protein CASSLGTGGTAYEQYF.

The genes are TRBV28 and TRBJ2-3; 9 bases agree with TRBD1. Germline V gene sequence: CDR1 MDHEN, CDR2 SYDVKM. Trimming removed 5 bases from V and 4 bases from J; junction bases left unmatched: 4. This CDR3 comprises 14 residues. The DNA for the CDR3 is TGTGCCAGCAGTCGGGGACAGGGCCCAGATACGCAGTATTTT. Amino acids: CASSRGQGPDTQYF.

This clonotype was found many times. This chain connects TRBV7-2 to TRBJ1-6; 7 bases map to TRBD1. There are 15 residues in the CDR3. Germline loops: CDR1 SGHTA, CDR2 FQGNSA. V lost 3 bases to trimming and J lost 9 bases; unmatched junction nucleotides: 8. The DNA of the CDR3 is TGTGCCAGCAGCTTCATCCAGGGGGACGGTTCACCCCTCCACTTT. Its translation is CASSFIQGDGSPLHF.

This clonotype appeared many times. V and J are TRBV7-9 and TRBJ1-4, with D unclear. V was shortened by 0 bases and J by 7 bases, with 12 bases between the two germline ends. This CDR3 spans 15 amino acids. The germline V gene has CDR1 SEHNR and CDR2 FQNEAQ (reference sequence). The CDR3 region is CASSLAPGVIEKLFF. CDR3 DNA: TGTGCCAGCAGCTTAGCCCCCGGGGTGATTGAAAAACTGTTTTTT.

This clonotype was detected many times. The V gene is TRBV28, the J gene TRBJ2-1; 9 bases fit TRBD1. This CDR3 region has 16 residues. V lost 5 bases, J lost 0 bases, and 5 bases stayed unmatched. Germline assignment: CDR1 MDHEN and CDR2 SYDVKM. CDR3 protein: CASSPAGQGSYNEQFF. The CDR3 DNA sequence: TGTGCCAGCAGTCCGGCGGGACAGGGCTCCTACAATGAGCAGTTCTTC.

CDR3: CSFLTDTQYF. The CDR3 coding sequence is TGCAGTTTTCTCACAGATACGCAGTATTTT. The rearrangement joins TRBV20-1 to TRBJ2-3; D uncertain. The V gene's germline CDR1 is DFQATT and CDR2 SNEGSKA (reference sequence). The CDR3 is 10 amino acids. Trimming cost V 8 bases and J 2 bases, with 5 bases left between them.

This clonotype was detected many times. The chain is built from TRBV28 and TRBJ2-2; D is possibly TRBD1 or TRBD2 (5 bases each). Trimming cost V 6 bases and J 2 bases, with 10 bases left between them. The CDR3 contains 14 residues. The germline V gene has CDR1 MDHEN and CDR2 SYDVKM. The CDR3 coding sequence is TGTGCCAGCAGGGGGGAAGGAAACACCGGGGAGCTGTTTTTT. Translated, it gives CASRGEGNTGELFF.

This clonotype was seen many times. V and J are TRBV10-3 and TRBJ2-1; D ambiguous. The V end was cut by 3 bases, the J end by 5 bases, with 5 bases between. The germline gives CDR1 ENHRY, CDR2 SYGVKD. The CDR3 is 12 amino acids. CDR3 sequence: CAISDSHNEQFF. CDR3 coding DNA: TGTGCCATCAGTGACAGTCACAATGAGCAGTTCTTC.